This TCR beta chain is drawn from a study of blood T cells in healthy people across ages. Study observations and caveats: Older age coincided with a roughly linear decline in TCR beta diversity per million T cells.

Notes on this clonotype: The antigen is not known.

Trimming removed 2 bases from V and 3 bases from J; junction bases left unmatched: 5. Germline CDR1 reads MNHNS; CDR2 reads SASEGT. This CDR3 has 15 amino acids. Through a sample-barcoded 5' primer and a J-beta primer mix, a second PCR was run for roughly 7 to 11 cycles. TCRdb redid the calling of the 5' RACE reads with MiXCR, one entry per CDR3 protein. The data contain 1.5 million or so distinct CDR3 sequences, around 40% of them singletons. The study recruited healthy Caucasian donors from Russia who were aged about 6 to 90. This rearrangement joins TRBV6-1 to TRBJ2-3, with 7 bases that match TRBD1. The clonotype originates from a woman between 18 and 29 years old in good health. Sequencing input: blood. The CDR3 protein is CASSEPGQPTDTQYF. For the CDR3, the DNA is TGTGCCAGCAGTGAACCGGGACAGCCTACAGATACGCAGTATTTT.